This record looks at one TCR beta chain sequence and its context. Its antigen is unknown. Base qualities are not at hand, and no much larger clone is one base apart. Sequencing was performed on an Illumina HiSeq 1500. The raw public reads went through TCRdb reprocessing: fastp at Q25, MiXCR clone calling, in-frame beta chains kept. Each record represents a unique CDR3 protein, reported with the most common genes and DNA among its rows. The sample table lists a few hundred thousand distinct CDR3 sequences, approximately 40% of them with a count of one. The ten largest clones add up to around 50% of the sample. This sample stems from a study of T cell repertoires in cytomegalovirus infection (dated by TCRdb to 2018 to 2020). Background for the entire study: Alongside well-studied HLA-B-restricted epitopes, the peptide stimulations were aimed at recently identified HLA-C-restricted CMV epitopes, whose presentation resists viral immunomodulation. Donor HLA type was relevant to the analysis, as public TCR beta signatures indicated carriage of CMV infection together with the matching HLA type. What the authors observed across the whole study: The ex vivo response was dominated by HLA-C-restricted CMV-specific TCR beta clonotypes, which also provided the single most frequent clonotype in two of eight donors. In both this cohort and an independent approximately 370-donor cohort, the cumulative frequency of public TCR beta family members distinguished carriers of CMV infection plus the relevant HLA type.

Sequences DFQATT (CDR1) and SNEGSKA (CDR2) are obtained from the germline V gene (reference sequence). The germline ends are 15 bases apart after V is trimmed by 4 bases and J by 2 bases. Measured from the cysteine to the phenylalanine, the CDR3 is 14 residues long. Solely the CDR3 DNA is kept, with 42 bases framed from the first base. The sample's treatment or condition, from its label and the paper: in vitro stimulation with specific CMV peptide epitopes to enrich CMV-specific T cells. The chain employs TRBV20-1 and TRBJ2-7; the D gene assignment is perhaps TRBD1 or TRBD2, with each matching 5 bases. Source: cultured PBMCs, taken from culture after CMV antigen stimulation. The TCR sequence derives from a human donor in good health (CMV status not recorded). Some clones in this sample may be carry-over from other donors' samples. The CDR3 here reads CSATNRDGTYEQYF. The base sequence is TGCAGTGCTACCAACCGGGACGGAACCTACGAGCAGTACTTC.